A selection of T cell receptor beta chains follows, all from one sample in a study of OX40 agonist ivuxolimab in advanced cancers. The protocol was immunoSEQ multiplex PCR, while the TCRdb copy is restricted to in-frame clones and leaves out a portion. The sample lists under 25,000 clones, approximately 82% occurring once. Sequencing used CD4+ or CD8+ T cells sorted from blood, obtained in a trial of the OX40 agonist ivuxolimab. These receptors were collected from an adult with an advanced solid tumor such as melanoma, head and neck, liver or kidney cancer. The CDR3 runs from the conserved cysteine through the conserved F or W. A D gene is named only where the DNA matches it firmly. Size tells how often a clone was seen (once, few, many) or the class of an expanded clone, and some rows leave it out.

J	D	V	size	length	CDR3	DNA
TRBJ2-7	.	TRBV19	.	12	CASSPGNYEQYF	TGTGCCAGTAGCCCAGGCAACTACGAGCAGTACTTC
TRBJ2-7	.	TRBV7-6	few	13	CASSLILSGEQYF	TGTGCCAGCAGCTTAATCCTTTCGGGCGAGCAGTACTTC
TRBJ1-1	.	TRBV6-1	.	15	CASSEEEGSNTEAFF	TGTGCCAGCAGTGAAGAGGAGGGGTCGAACACTGAAGCTTTCTTT
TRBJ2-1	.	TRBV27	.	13	CASKQGYGHEQFF	TGTGCCAGCAAACAGGGATATGGTCATGAGCAGTTCTTC
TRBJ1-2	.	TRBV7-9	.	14	CASSYGTDNYGYTF	TGTGCCAGCAGCTACGGGACGGACAACTATGGCTACACCTTC
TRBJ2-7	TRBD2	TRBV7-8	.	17	CASSLAGASGRLGEQYF	TGTGCCAGCAGCTTAGCTGGCGCTAGCGGGAGGTTGGGCGAGCAGTACTTC
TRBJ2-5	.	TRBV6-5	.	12	CASSILGETQYF	TGTGCCAGCAGTATTCTGGGAGAGACCCAGTACTTC
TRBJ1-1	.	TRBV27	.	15	CASSQGRTPNTEAFF	TGTGCCAGCAGCCAAGGAAGGACTCCGAACACTGAAGCTTTCTTT
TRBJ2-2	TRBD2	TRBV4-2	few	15	CASSQAWGGTGELFF	TGTGCCAGCAGCCAAGCGTGGGGAGGGACCGGGGAGCTGTTTTTT
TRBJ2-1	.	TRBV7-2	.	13	CARHRGRLYEQFF	TGTGCCAGACACCGGGGCCGGCTCTATGAGCAGTTCTTC
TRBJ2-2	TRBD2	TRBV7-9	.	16	CASSTGLAGEGGELFF	TGTGCCAGCAGCACAGGACTAGCGGGTGAAGGCGGGGAGCTGTTTTTT
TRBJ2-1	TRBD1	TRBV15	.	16	CATSGDREGVADEQFF	TGTGCCACCAGCGGGGACAGGGAAGGAGTGGCGGATGAGCAGTTCTTC
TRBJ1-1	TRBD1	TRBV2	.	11	CATTGGPVGFF	TGTGCCACTACAGGGGGCCCAGTTGGTTTCTTT
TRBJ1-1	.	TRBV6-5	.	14	CASSRQGANTEAFF	TGTGCCAGCAGTAGGCAGGGCGCGAACACTGAAGCTTTCTTT
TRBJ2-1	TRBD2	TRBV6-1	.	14	CAGVAGGPYNEQFF	TGTGCCGGGGTAGCGGGAGGCCCCTACAATGAGCAGTTCTTC
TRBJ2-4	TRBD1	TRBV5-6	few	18	CASSTGNVPGTGRSIQYF	TGTGCCAGCAGCACCGGAAATGTTCCGGGGACAGGACGTAGCATTCAGTACTTC
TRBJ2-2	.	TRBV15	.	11	CATSYAGELFF	TGTGCCACCAGCTATGCCGGGGAGCTGTTTTTT
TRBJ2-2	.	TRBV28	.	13	CASSPSGTGELFF	TGTGCCAGCAGTCCGTCCGGAACCGGGGAGCTGTTTTTT
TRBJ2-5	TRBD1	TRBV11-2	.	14	CASSAIGTGVTGNF	TGTGCCAGCAGCGCGATTGGGACAGGGGTGACTGGCAACTTC
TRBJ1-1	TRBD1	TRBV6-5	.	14	CASSLTGTNTEAFF	TGTGCCAGCAGTTTGACAGGGACCAACACTGAAGCTTTCTTT
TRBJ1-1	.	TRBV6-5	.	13	CASSYSWGAEAFF	TGTGCCAGCAGTTACTCGTGGGGAGCTGAAGCTTTCTTT
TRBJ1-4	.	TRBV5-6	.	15	CASSLGAAANEKLFF	TGTGCCAGCAGCTTGGGCGCGGCGGCGAATGAAAAACTGTTTTTT
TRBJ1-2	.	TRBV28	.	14	CASSLEGIGYGYTF	TGTGCCAGCAGTTTGGAAGGGATCGGCTATGGCTACACCTTC
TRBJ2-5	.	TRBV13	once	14	CASSSNRVGETQYF	TGTGCCAGCAGCTCCAACAGGGTTGGGGAGACCCAGTACTTC
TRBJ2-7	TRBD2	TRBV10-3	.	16	CAISESSGRAAYEQYF	TGTGCCATCAGTGAGTCCAGCGGGAGGGCCGCCTACGAGCAGTACTTC
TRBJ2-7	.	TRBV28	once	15	CASSFYGLTRNEQYF	TGTGCCAGCAGTTTCTACGGCCTCACCCGGAACGAGCAGTACTTC
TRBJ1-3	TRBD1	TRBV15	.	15	CATSTRTGVGNTIYF	TGTGCCACCAGCACCCGGACAGGGGTTGGAAACACCATATATTTT
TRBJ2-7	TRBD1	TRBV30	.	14	CAWSWGQGSYEQYF	TGTGCCTGGAGTTGGGGACAGGGGTCCTACGAGCAGTACTTC
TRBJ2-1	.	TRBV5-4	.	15	CASSYGQSADDEQFF	TGTGCCAGCAGTTACGGACAGTCCGCGGACGATGAGCAGTTCTTC
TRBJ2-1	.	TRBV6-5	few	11	CASSYGDEQFF	TGTGCCAGCAGTTACGGGGATGAGCAGTTCTTC
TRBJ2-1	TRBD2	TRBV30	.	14	CAWWGTSGDNEQFF	TGTGCCTGGTGGGGGACTAGCGGAGACAATGAGCAGTTCTTC
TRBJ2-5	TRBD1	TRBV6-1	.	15	CASSETPGQQETQYF	TGTGCCAGCAGTGAAACTCCGGGACAGCAAGAGACCCAGTACTTC
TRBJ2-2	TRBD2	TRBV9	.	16	CVSSPIAGENTGELFF	TGTGTCAGCAGCCCGATAGCGGGCGAGAACACCGGGGAGCTGTTTTTT
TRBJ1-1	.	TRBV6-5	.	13	CASSYSGVTEAFF	TGTGCCAGCAGTTACTCCGGGGTCACTGAAGCTTTCTTT
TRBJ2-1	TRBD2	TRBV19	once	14	CASRVAGTYNEQFF	TGTGCCAGTAGAGTAGCGGGTACATACAATGAGCAGTTCTTC
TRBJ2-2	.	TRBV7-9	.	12	CASSLATGELFF	TGTGCCAGCAGCTTAGCCACCGGGGAGCTGTTTTTT
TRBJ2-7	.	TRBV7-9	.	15	CASSLVWSRGSEQYF	TGTGCCAGCAGCTTAGTTTGGTCCAGGGGCAGCGAGCAGTACTTC
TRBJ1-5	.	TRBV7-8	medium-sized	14	CASSLDSFNQPQHF	TGTGCCAGCAGCTTAGACAGTTTCAATCAGCCCCAGCATTTT
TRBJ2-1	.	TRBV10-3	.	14	CAISESPSNNEQFF	TGTGCCATCAGTGAGTCCCCCTCTAACAATGAGCAGTTCTTC
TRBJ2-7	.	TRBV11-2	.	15	CASSKGAGLGYEQYF	TGTGCCAGCAGCAAAGGGGCAGGCTTGGGCTACGAGCAGTACTTC
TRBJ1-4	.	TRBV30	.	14	CAWSDGALNEKLFF	TGTGCCTGGAGTGACGGGGCTTTAAATGAAAAACTGTTTTTT
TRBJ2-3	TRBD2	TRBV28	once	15	CASSHTSGDLDTQYF	TGTGCCAGCAGCCATACTAGCGGGGACCTCGATACGCAGTATTTT
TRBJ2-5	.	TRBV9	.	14	CASSVTSMGETQYF	TGTGCCAGCAGCGTCACCTCCATGGGGGAGACCCAGTACTTC
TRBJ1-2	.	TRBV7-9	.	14	CATSVVGANYGYTF	TGTGCCACCAGCGTAGTAGGTGCTAACTATGGCTACACCTTC
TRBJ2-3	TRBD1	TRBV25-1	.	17	CATAKSYRGPATDTQYF	TGTGCCACCGCGAAGTCCTACAGGGGACCAGCCACAGATACGCAGTATTTT
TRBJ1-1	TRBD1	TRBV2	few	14	CASREGQGAGEAFF	TGTGCCAGCAGAGAAGGACAGGGGGCCGGTGAAGCTTTCTTT
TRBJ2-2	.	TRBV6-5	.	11	CASSYGGELFF	TGTGCCAGCAGTTACGGCGGGGAGCTGTTTTTT
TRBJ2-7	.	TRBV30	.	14	CAWSVLGGAYEQYF	TGTGCCTGGAGTGTACTCGGCGGTGCCTACGAGCAGTACTTC
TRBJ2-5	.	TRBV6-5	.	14	CASSPVGPQETQYF	TGTGCCAGCAGTCCGGTAGGGCCCCAAGAGACCCAGTACTTC
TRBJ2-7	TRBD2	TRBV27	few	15	CARSFGGGSGHEQYF	TGTGCCAGAAGTTTCGGGGGGGGGAGTGGCCACGAGCAGTACTTC
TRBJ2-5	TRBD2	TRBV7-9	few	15	CASSFPTSGSEAQYF	TGTGCCAGCAGCTTCCCGACTAGCGGGAGCGAGGCCCAGTACTTC
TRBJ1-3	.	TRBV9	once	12	CASSRSGDTIYF	TGTGCCAGCAGCCGATCCGGGGACACCATATATTTT
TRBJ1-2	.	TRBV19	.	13	CASSITAFYGYTF	TGTGCCAGTAGTATTACAGCCTTCTATGGCTACACCTTC
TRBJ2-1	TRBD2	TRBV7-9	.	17	CASSTPGTSGTYNEQFF	TGTGCCAGCAGCACCCCCGGGACTAGCGGAACTTACAATGAGCAGTTCTTC
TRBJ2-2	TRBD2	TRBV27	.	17	CASSHLAVAGLTGELFF	TGTGCCAGCAGTCACTTAGCGGTAGCGGGTTTAACCGGGGAGCTGTTTTTT
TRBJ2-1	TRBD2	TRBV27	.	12	CASSMGGSGQFF	TGTGCCAGCAGTATGGGAGGGTCGGGGCAGTTCTTC
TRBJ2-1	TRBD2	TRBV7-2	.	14	CASSLTLAGVSQFF	TGTGCCAGCAGCTTAACCCTAGCGGGGGTTTCGCAGTTCTTC
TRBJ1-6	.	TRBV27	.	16	CASSSVSALQNSPLHF	TGTGCCAGCAGTTCAGTTTCGGCACTACAAAATTCACCCCTCCACTTT